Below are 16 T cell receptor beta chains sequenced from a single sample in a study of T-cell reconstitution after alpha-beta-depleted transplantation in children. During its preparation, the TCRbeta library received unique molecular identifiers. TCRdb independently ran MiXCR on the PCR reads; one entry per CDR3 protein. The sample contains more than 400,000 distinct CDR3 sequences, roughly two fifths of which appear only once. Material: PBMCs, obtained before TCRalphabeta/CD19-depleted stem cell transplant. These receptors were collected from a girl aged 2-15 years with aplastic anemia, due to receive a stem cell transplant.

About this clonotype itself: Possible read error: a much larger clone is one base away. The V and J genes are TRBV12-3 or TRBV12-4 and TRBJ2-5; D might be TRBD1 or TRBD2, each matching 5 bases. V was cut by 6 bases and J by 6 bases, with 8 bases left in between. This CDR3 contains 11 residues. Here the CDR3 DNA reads TGTGCCAGCAGCCAGGGACAGACCCAGTACTTC. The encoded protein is CASSQGQTQYF.

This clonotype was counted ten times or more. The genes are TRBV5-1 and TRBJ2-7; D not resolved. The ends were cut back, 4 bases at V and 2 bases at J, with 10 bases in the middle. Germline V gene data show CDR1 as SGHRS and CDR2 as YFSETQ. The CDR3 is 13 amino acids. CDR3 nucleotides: TGCGCCAGCAGCATTGCGAACGCCTACGAGCAGTACTTC. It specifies CASSIANAYEQYF. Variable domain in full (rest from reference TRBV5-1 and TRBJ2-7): KAGVTQTPRYLIKTRGQQVTLSCSPISGHRSVSWYQQTPGQGLQFLFEYFSETQRNKGNFPGRFSGRQFSNSRSEMNVSTLELGDSALYLCASSIANAYEQYFGPGTRLTVT.

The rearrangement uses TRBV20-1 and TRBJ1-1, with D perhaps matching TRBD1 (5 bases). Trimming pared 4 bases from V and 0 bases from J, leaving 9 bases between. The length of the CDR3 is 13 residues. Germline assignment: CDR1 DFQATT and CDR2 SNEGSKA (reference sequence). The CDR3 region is CSAKGDMNTEAFF. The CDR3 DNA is TGCAGTGCTAAAGGGGATATGAACACTGAAGCTTTCTTT.

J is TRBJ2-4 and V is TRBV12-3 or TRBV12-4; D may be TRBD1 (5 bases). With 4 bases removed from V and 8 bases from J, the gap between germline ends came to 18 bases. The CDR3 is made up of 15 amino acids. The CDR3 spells CASSSRGRGLDIQYF. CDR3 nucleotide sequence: TGTGCCAGCAGTTCGCGCGGAAGGGGCTTAGACATTCAGTACTTC.

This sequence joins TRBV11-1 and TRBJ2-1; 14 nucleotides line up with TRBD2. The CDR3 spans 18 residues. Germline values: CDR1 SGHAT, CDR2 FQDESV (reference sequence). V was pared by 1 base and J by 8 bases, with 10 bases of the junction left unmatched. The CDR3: CASSLVPGTSGSIYEQFF. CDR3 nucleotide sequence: TGTGCCAGCAGCTTAGTCCCCGGGACTAGCGGGAGTATCTATGAGCAGTTCTTC.

The CDR3 sequence is CSARPGGGNTIYF. As DNA, the CDR3 is TGCAGTGCTAGGCCCGGGGGAGGAAACACCATATATTTT. The V call is TRBV20-1, the J call TRBJ1-3; possible D gene TRBD1, 5 bases. The CDR3 runs to 13 residues. Per germline, CDR1 DFQATT and CDR2 SNEGSKA (reference sequence). Trimming removed 3 bases at V and 4 bases at J, with 10 bases between.

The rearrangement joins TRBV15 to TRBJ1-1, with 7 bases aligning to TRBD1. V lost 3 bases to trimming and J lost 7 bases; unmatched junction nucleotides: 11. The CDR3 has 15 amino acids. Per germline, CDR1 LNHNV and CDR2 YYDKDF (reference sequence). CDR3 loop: CATSRWRGGADEAFF. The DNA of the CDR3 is TGTGCCACCAGCAGGTGGAGAGGGGGCGCGGATGAAGCTTTCTTT.

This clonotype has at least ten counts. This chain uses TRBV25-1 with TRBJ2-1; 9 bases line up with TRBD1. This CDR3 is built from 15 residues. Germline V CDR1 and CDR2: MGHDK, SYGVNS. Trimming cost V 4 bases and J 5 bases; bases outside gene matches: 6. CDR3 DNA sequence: TGTGCCAGCAGTGCCCCGGGACAGGGTGACAATGAGCAGTTCTTC. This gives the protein CASSAPGQGDNEQFF.

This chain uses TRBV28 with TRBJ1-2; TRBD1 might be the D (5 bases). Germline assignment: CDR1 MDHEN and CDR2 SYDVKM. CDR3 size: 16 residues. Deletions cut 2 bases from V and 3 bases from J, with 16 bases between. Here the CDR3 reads CASSLSSKGSDYGYTF. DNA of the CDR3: TGTGCCAGCAGTTTAAGTTCAAAGGGGTCCGACTATGGCTACACCTTC.

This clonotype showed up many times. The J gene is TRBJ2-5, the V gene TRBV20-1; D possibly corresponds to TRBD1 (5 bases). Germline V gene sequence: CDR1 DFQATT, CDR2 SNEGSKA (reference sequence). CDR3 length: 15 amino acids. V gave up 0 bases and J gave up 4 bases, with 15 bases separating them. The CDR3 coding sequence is TGCAGTGCTAGAGATCAAAGGGGCGTTGCAGAGACCCAGTACTTC. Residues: CSARDQRGVAETQYF.

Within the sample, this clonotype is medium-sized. This chain's CDR3 is CASSLNPGMFYEQYF. For the CDR3, the DNA is TGTGCCAGCAGCTTAAACCCAGGGATGTTCTACGAGCAGTACTTC. The chain is built from TRBV7-2 and TRBJ2-7, with a possible D match to TRBD1 (5 bases). CDR1 and CDR2 (germline): SGHTA, FQGNSA. The CDR3 extends over 15 amino acids. Trimming pared 2 bases from V and 3 bases from J, leaving 14 bases between.

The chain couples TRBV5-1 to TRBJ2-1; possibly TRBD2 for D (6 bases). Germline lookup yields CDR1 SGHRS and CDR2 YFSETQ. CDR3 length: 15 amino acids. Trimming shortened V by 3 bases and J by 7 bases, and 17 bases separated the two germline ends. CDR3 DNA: TGCGCCAGCAGCTGGCTCCCCGCTGGGGGGAATGAGCAGTTCTTC. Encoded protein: CASSWLPAGGNEQFF.

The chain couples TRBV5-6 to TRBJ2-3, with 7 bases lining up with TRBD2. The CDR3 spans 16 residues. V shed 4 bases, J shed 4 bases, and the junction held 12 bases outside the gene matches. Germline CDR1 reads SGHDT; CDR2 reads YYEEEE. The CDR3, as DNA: TGTGCCAGCAGCCCCACCTCGGGGGGTGGACCAGATACGCAGTATTTT. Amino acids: CASSPTSGGGPDTQYF.

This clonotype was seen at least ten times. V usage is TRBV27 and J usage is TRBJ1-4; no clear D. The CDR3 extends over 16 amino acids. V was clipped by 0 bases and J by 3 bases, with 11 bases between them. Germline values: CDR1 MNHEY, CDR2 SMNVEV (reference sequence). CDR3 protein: CASSLSTGQSNEKLFF. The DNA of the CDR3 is TGTGCCAGCAGTTTATCGACCGGGCAATCTAATGAAAAACTGTTTTTT.

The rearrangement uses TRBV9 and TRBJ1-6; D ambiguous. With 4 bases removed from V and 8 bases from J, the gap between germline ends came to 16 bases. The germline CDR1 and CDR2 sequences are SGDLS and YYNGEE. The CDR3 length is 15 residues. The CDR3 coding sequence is TGTGCCAGCAGCCGCTCAGTTGAGGAGGATTCACCCCTCCACTTT. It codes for CASSRSVEEDSPLHF.

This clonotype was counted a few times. The CDR3 DNA follows: TGCAGTGCTGCAAAGCCGGCAGGGGGTGAGAAAGCTTTCTTT. Its protein product is CSAAKPAGGEKAFF. The gene calls are TRBV20-1 and TRBJ1-1; TRBD1 agrees at 7 bases. CDR1 is DFQATT, CDR2 SNEGSKA, per germline (reference sequence). The V gene end was trimmed by 5 bases and the J gene end by 9 bases; junction bases not matched to a gene: 15. The CDR3 loop spans 14 amino acids.